The 28 T cell receptor beta chains below were found in one sample sequenced in a study of human T cells and chemical hapten exposure (dated by TCRdb to the early 2020s). The time point label, as the study defines it: patch test 2, 6 weeks after DPC sensitization. The treatment or condition tag for this specimen amounts to: therapeutic diphenylcyclopropenone sensitization with weekly scalp DPC. Library creation used RACE. Sequencing used a NextSeq 500. In-frame beta chains were kept once TCRdb had trimmed the public reads at Q25 with fastp and called clones with MiXCR. Rows are unified per CDR3 protein, each entry keeping the most common DNA and genes. Counted in this sample were 120,000 to 150,000 distinct CDR3 sequences; 12% of them appeared once. Together, the top ten hold 1.4% of the sample. This specimen consisted of whole blood, obtained in connection with sensitization to the hapten diphenylcyclopropenone (DPC). The source of these receptors is a woman between 50 and 59 years old with alopecia areata. Some clones in this sample may be carry-over from other donors' samples.

The genes are TRBV20-1 and TRBJ2-7, with D unresolved. V dropped 6 bases and J dropped 0 bases, with 12 bases sitting between them. The CDR3 extends over 13 amino acids. In germline, CDR1 is DFQATT, CDR2 SNEGSKA (reference sequence). CDR3 nucleotides: TGCAGTGCCGTGGGGTTACCCTCCTACGAGCAGTACTTC. Translating it yields CSAVGLPSYEQYF.

This clonotype was seen a handful of times. The V gene is TRBV20-1, the J gene TRBJ2-7, with 8 nucleotides matching TRBD2. Trimming cost V 7 bases and J 0 bases; bases outside gene matches: 8. Germline CDR1 and CDR2: DFQATT and SNEGSKA (reference sequence). This CDR3 spans 14 amino acids. CDR3 amino acids: CSVSGTRSSYEQYF. The DNA for the CDR3 is TGCAGTGTTTCCGGGACTAGGAGCTCCTACGAGCAGTACTTC.

V usage is TRBV12-3 or TRBV12-4 and J usage is TRBJ2-5, with D unresolved. V lost 5 bases and J lost 1, with 8 bases in between. The CDR3 is 13 residues long. CDR3 DNA: TGTGCCAGCAGTGAAATAGTCCAAGAGACCCAGTACTTC. Its translation: CASSEIVQETQYF.

This clonotype was picked up many times. The chain links TRBV24-1 to TRBJ2-1; TRBD2 is a possible D gene (6 bases). Trimming shortened V by 6 bases and J by 9 bases, and 23 bases separated the two germline ends. CDR3 length equals 16 residues. Looked up from germline, CDR1 is KGHDR and CDR2 is SFDVKD. The CDR3 coding sequence is TGTGCCACCAGTCGTCCGGGGGAGACGGGCAGCGGTGAGCAGTTCTTC. Translated: CATSRPGETGSGEQFF.

This sequence joins TRBV11-2 and TRBJ2-5; 11 bases map to TRBD1. V gave up 5 bases and J gave up 4 bases; unmatched junction bases: 6. The CDR3 extends over 15 amino acids. CDR1 is SGHAT, CDR2 FQNNGV, per germline. CDR3 nucleotides: TGTGCCAGCAGCCCCGGGACAGGGGGAGTAGAGACCCAGTACTTC. Protein: CASSPGTGGVETQYF.

The chain couples TRBV9 to TRBJ2-3, with D perhaps matching TRBD1 or TRBD2 (5 bases each). CDR3 length: 14 residues. Germline CDR1 SGDLS, CDR2 YYNGEE. The germline V and J ends were trimmed by 4 bases and 0 bases, with 9 bases remaining between them. The CDR3 loop reads CASSIRDSTDTQYF. DNA of the CDR3: TGTGCCAGCAGCATCCGGGACAGCACAGATACGCAGTATTTT.

The chain carries TRBV3-1 and TRBJ2-3; D ambiguous. V dropped 0 bases and J dropped 4 bases, with 5 bases sitting between them. This CDR3 region has 13 residues. Germline CDR1 and CDR2: LGHDT and YNNKEL (reference sequence). The chain's CDR3 is CASSQDRSDTQYF. Here the CDR3 DNA reads TGTGCCAGCAGCCAAGATCGCTCAGATACGCAGTATTTT.

This clonotype occurred a few times. The gene calls are TRBV10-3 and TRBJ2-3, with D possibly being TRBD2 (6 bases). The CDR3 has 15 amino acids. Per germline, CDR1 ENHRY and CDR2 SYGVKD. With 7 bases removed from V and 0 bases from J, the gap between germline ends came to 14 bases. The CDR3 sequence is CAINKRAESTDTQYF. CDR3 sequence (DNA): TGTGCCATCAACAAGCGGGCAGAGAGCACAGATACGCAGTATTTT.

This clonotype came up a few times. CDR3 in amino acids: CASSLPTGSIYEQYF. In nucleotides, the CDR3 is TGTGCCAGCAGTCTCCCGACAGGGTCTATCTACGAGCAGTACTTC. This chain connects TRBV28 to TRBJ2-7; 7 bases agree with TRBD1. Germline assignment: CDR1 MDHEN and CDR2 SYDVKM. The V and J ends lost 5 bases and 3 bases, in that order; junction bases with no gene match: 10. There are 15 residues in the CDR3.

This clonotype was detected many times. V and J are TRBV18 and TRBJ2-5; perhaps TRBD1 as D (6 bases). V was cut by 3 bases and J by 3 bases, with 8 bases left in between. This CDR3 contains 13 residues. The germline gives CDR1 KGHSH, CDR2 LQKENI. The CDR3 nucleotides read TGTGCCAGCTCACCGGACAGAGAAGAGACCCAGTACTTC. Amino acid sequence: CASSPDREETQYF.

The chain uses TRBV20-1 and TRBJ2-7; 8 nucleotides line up with TRBD2. The trim removed 5 bases at V and 2 bases at J, leaving 8 bases unmatched. The CDR3 runs 14 residues. Germline V gives CDR1 DFQATT, CDR2 SNEGSKA (reference sequence). CDR3 DNA: TGCAGTGCTCTCGCGGCGCGGGGGGCCTACGAGCAGTACTTC. It encodes CSALAARGAYEQYF.

This clonotype was detected a few times. The chain links TRBV6-4 to TRBJ2-3; 12 nucleotides agree with TRBD2. This CDR3 is built from 14 residues. J gave up 9 bases and V 3 bases, and 4 bases lay outside the gene matches. Germline CDR1 and CDR2: MRHNA and SNTAGT. The CDR3 coding sequence is TGTGCCAGCAGTGAAACCCTAGCGGGAGGGACGCAGTATTTT. Amino acid sequence: CASSETLAGGTQYF.

About this clonotype: Mismatch with germline at one junction end may stem from a read error. The chain uses TRBV7-7 and TRBJ2-2, with 8 bases matching TRBD1. The CDR3 runs 16 residues. The germline V gene encodes CDR1 SSHAT and CDR2 FNYEAQ (reference sequence). The CDR3 DNA is TGTGCTAGCAGCCTCGGGACAGGAGCCCTATCCGGGGAGCTGTTTTTT. It codes for CASSLGTGALSGELFF.

This clonotype was counted at least ten times. The V gene is TRBV30, the J gene TRBJ1-1; weak D call: TRBD1 (5 bases). V was trimmed by 7 bases and J by 11 bases, leaving 20 bases between them. The CDR3 loop spans 12 amino acids. The germline V gene has CDR1 GTSNPN and CDR2 SVGIG (reference sequence). The CDR3 is CAFSYGGGWAFF. CDR3 in DNA: TGTGCCTTCTCCTACGGGGGTGGGTGGGCTTTCTTT.

The V call is TRBV24-1, the J call TRBJ2-1; D gene uncertain. Trimming cost V 3 bases and J 6 bases, with 8 bases left between them. This CDR3 spans 13 amino acids. Germline V CDR1 and CDR2: KGHDR, SFDVKD. CDR3 sequence (DNA): TGTGCCACCAGTGATGCCTCCCTCAATGAGCAGTTCTTC. Encoded protein: CATSDASLNEQFF.

In regard to this clonotype: A much larger clone lies a single base off, so this may be a read error. The rearrangement links TRBV20-1 to TRBJ1-6; tentatively, D is TRBD1 (6 bases). The CDR3 consists of 14 residues. Trimming cost V 3 bases and J 6 bases, with 12 bases left between them. Germline V gene data show CDR1 as DFQATT and CDR2 as SNEGSKA (reference sequence). The CDR3 DNA reads as TGCAGTGCTAGGGGGGGGGCCATTAATTCACCCCTCCACTTT. Protein: CSARGGAINSPLHF.

This clonotype was found a few times. V and J are TRBV4-2 and TRBJ2-3; 10 bases line up with TRBD1. The CDR3 spans 16 residues. The germline CDR1 and CDR2 sequences are LGHNA and YNFKEQ. J gave up 3 bases and V 3 bases, and 6 bases lay outside the gene matches. The CDR3 DNA follows: TGTGCCAGCAGCCATATCGGACAGGGGGATACAGATACGCAGTATTTT. This translates into CASSHIGQGDTDTQYF.

Only a few counts were recorded for this clonotype. The V and J genes are TRBV12-3 or TRBV12-4 and TRBJ2-3; D may be TRBD1 (6 bases). The CDR3 is made up of 12 amino acids. Trimming left V 8 bases short and J 0 bases short, with 6 bases between. The CDR3 coding sequence is TGTGCCAGCGGACAGAGCACAGATACGCAGTATTTT. Translation gives CASGQSTDTQYF.

This clonotype was found many times. The chain uses TRBV27 and TRBJ1-5, with a possible D match to TRBD1 (6 bases). Germline V gene data show CDR1 as MNHEY and CDR2 as SMNVEV (reference sequence). V was clipped by 3 bases and J by 2 bases, with 8 bases between them. CDR3 length: 14 residues. CDR3 region: CASSFGGRNQPQHF. In DNA form, the CDR3 reads TGTGCCAGCAGTTTTGGGGGCCGCAATCAGCCCCAGCATTTT.

The chain recombines TRBV19 with TRBJ2-6; D not resolved. The CDR3 runs 15 residues. Per germline, CDR1 LNHDA and CDR2 SQIVND (reference sequence). V lost 5 bases, J lost 1 base, and 9 bases lay in between. The CDR3 nucleotides are TGTGCCAGTAGTTCAGCGAGGTCTGGGGCCAACGTCCTGACTTTC. This gives the protein CASSSARSGANVLTF.

This sequence joins TRBV6-2 or TRBV6-3 and TRBJ2-1; 12 nucleotides align to TRBD1. Germline CDR1 and CDR2: MNHEY and SVGEGT. V lost 6 bases and J lost 16; bases outside the gene matches: 4. The CDR3 loop spans 11 amino acids. CDR3 in amino acids: CASRGTGGGFF. DNA for the CDR3: TGTGCCAGCAGGGGGACAGGGGGCGGATTCTTC.

A few counts support this clonotype. The gene calls are TRBV7-9 and TRBJ2-6, with no clear D. Trimming stripped 5 bases from V and 0 bases from J, with 2 bases between. CDR1 and CDR2 from the germline V gene are SEHNR and FQNEAQ (reference sequence). This CDR3 has 13 residues. The DNA of the CDR3 is TGTGCCAGCAGCGTCTCTGGGGCCAACGTCCTGACTTTC. Protein product: CASSVSGANVLTF.

This clonotype has a handful of counts. The junction does not match germline at one end; this may be a read error. The chain carries TRBV12-3 or TRBV12-4 and TRBJ2-5, with TRBD2 matching over 9 bases. CDR3 length: 13 amino acids. DNA for the CDR3: TGTGCCAGCAGTCTAGCGGGGCGGAAGACCCAGTACTTC. Its protein is CASSLAGRKTQYF.

This clonotype was recorded at least ten times. The CDR3 loop reads CASKWREGMDTQYF. DNA for the CDR3: TGTGCCAGCAAATGGCGGGAGGGTATGGATACGCAGTATTTT. The chain joins TRBV2 to TRBJ2-3; the match to TRBD2 covers 9 bases. V lost 7 bases, J lost 6 bases, and 8 bases stayed unmatched. Germline V gives CDR1 SNHLY, CDR2 FYNNEI. The CDR3 sequence is 14 residues long.

This chain uses TRBV19 with TRBJ1-2; 11 bases line up with TRBD1. CDR1 LNHDA and CDR2 SQIVND come from the germline V gene (reference sequence). CDR3 length: 15 amino acids. J was trimmed by 6 bases and V by 5 bases; bases with no gene match: 8. DNA of the CDR3: TGTGCCAGTAGTCCGGACCGGGACAGGGGGGATGGCTACACCTTC. Translation: CASSPDRDRGDGYTF.

This clonotype was picked up a small number of times. V usage is TRBV18 and J usage is TRBJ2-5; no clear D gene. The CDR3 extends over 13 amino acids. Deletions cut 3 bases from V and 5 bases from J, with 10 bases between. Germline V CDR1 and CDR2: KGHSH, LQKENI. CDR3 DNA sequence: TGTGCCAGCTCACCCCCCGTTGCGGAGACCCAGTACTTC. Its protein product is CASSPPVAETQYF.

This clonotype was seen only a few times. The J gene is TRBJ2-5, the V gene TRBV5-1; D gene ambiguous. The CDR3 contains 16 residues. Germline CDR1 reads SGHRS; CDR2 reads YFSETQ. Trimming shortened V by 0 bases and J by 0 bases, and 12 bases separated the two germline ends. CDR3 nucleotides: TGCGCCAGCAGCTTGGGGCAGAAACAGTACCAAGAGACCCAGTACTTC. Protein sequence: CASSLGQKQYQETQYF. Looking up the rest from reference TRBV5-1 and TRBJ2-5 gives the full variable domain: KAGVTQTPRYLIKTRGQQVTLSCSPISGHRSVSWYQQTPGQGLQFLFEYFSETQRNKGNFPGRFSGRQFSNSRSEMNVSTLELGDSALYLCASSLGQKQYQETQYFGPGTRLLVL.

In this sample, this clonotype turned up a few times. V gene TRBV20-1 combines with J gene TRBJ2-1, with 9 bases identical to TRBD2. Germline V gene lookup returns CDR1 DFQATT and CDR2 SNEGSKA (reference sequence). This CDR3 contains 18 residues. V was pared by 1 base and J by 6 bases, with 16 bases of the junction left unmatched. The CDR3 DNA sequence: TGCAGTGCTAGAGGGTTTGGGCAAGGCGGGAGGGCCGTCAATGAGCAGTTCTTC. Amino acid sequence: CSARGFGQGGRAVNEQFF.